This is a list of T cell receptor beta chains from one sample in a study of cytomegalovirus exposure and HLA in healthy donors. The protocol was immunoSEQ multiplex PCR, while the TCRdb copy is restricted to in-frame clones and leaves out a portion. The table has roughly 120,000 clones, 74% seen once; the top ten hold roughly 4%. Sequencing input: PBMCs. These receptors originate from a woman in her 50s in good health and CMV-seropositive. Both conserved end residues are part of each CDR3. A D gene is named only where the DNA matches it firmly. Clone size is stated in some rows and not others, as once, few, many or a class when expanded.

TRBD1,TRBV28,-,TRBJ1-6,TGTGCCAGCAGTTACGGGACAGGGGGGTCACCCCTCCACTTT,CASSYGTGGSPLHF
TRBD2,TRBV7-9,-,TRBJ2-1,TGTGCCAGCAGCTTTCAACTAGCGGGGAACAATGAGCAGTTCTTC,CASSFQLAGNNEQFF
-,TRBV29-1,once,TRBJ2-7,TGCAGCGTTTCAGGGGCCTCAGGTGAGCAGTACTTC,CSVSGASGEQYF
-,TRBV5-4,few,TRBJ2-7,TGTGCCAGCAGCTTGGGGTGGGAGTCAATTGAGCAGTACTTC,CASSLGWESIEQYF
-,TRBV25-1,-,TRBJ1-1,TGTGCCAGCAGGCCCGGGGGGGGAAGGGAGGCTTTCTTT,CASRPGGGREAFF
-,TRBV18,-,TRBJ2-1,TGTGCCAGCTCACCGGGCGCAGGGCGGACCACTTACAATGAGCAGTTCTTC,CASSPGAGRTTYNEQFF
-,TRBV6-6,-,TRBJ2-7,TGTGCCAGCAGCACTTCCTACGAGCAGTACTTC,CASSTSYEQYF
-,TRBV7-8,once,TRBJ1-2,TGTGCCAGCAGACTGGCGGCTAACTATGGCTACACCTTC,CASRLAANYGYTF
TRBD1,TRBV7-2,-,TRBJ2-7,TGTGCCAGCAGTCCCGCCGTCCACAGGGGTAAAGAGCAGTACTTC,CASSPAVHRGKEQYF
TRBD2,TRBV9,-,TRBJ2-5,TGTGCCAGCAGCACCGGGGGGTTGGGGAGGCCAAGAGAGACCCAGTACTTC,CASSTGGLGRPRETQYF
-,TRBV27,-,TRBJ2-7,TGTGCCAGCAGTTTACCCGGGTCCTACGAGCAGTACTTC,CASSLPGSYEQYF
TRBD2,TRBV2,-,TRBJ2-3,TGTGCCAGCAAGGTTAGCGGGGGGTTAACTAGCACAGATACGCAGTATTTT,CASKVSGGLTSTDTQYF
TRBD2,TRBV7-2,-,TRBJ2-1,TGTGCCAGCAGCCCTGGACTAGCATCCTACAATGAGCAGTTCTTC,CASSPGLASYNEQFF
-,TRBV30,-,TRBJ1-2,TGTGCCTGGAGTTTGCGGAGAGGGTACACCTTC,CAWSLRRGYTF
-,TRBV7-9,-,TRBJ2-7,TGTTCCAGCAGCTGGATCCCCCCGACAGGCTCCTACGAGCAGTACTTC,CSSSWIPPTGSYEQYF
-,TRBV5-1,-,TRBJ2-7,TGCGCCAGCAGCTTGGGAGGGAAACCGTACGAGCAGTACTTC,CASSLGGKPYEQYF
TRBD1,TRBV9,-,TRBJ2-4,TGTGCCAGCAGCCCCTCCGGGGCGGGGACAGGAAACATTCAGTACTTC,CASSPSGAGTGNIQYF
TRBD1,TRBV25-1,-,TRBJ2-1,TGTGCCAGCAGTAGCCCTCGGGACAGCCCCTTCAATGAGCAGTTCTTC,CASSSPRDSPFNEQFF
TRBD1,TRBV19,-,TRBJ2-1,TGTGCCAGTAGTAAAGGGCAGGGGGTCCCTTGGGGCACCTACAATGAGCAGTTCTTC,CASSKGQGVPWGTYNEQFF
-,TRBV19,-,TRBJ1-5,TGTGCCAGTAGTCTGACAGTTAACAATCAGCCCCAGCATTTT,CASSLTVNNQPQHF
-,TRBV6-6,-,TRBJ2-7,TGTGCCAGCAGTTCCACCGACGGGTCCTACGAGCAGTACTTC,CASSSTDGSYEQYF
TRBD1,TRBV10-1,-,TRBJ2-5,TGCGCCAGCAGTAGGGACAGGGAGACCCAGTACTTC,CASSRDRETQYF
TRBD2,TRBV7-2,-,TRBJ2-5,TGTGCCAGCAGCTTAGCGCGTAGCGGGGTAGGGGAGACCCAGTACTTC,CASSLARSGVGETQYF
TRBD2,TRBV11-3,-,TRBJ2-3,TGTGCCAGCAGCGCGGGGGGGGTGGCAGATACGCAGTATTTT,CASSAGGVADTQYF
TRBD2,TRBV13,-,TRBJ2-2,TGTGCCAGCAGCCTCCATATAGCGGGGAACACCGGGGAGCTGTTTTTT,CASSLHIAGNTGELFF
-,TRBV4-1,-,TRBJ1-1,TGCGCCAGCAGCCCACAGCTGAACACTGAAGCTTTCTTT,CASSPQLNTEAFF
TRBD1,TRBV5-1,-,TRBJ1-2,TGCGCCAGCAGCGACAGACAGGGTGGGGGCTATGGCTACACCTTC,CASSDRQGGGYGYTF
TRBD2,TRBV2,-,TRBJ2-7,TGTGCCAGCAGGGATAGACTAGCGGGGGGAACCTACGAGCAGTACTTC,CASRDRLAGGTYEQYF
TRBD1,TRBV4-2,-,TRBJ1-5,TGTGCCAGCAGCCAAGGACAGGGGGGCCGGGACCAGCCCCAGCATTTT,CASSQGQGGRDQPQHF
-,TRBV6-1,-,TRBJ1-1,TGTGCCAGCAGTGAAGCGTCCTGGAGGGCACCTGAAGCTTTCTTT,CASSEASWRAPEAFF
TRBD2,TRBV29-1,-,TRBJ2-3,TGCAGCGTTGCCTCAACTAGCGGGGGGAACATTCTGACAGATACGCAGTATTTT,CSVASTSGGNILTDTQYF
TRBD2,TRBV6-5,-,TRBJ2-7,TGTGCCAGCAGTTCCACTAGCGGGAGTTCCTACGAGCAGTACTTC,CASSSTSGSSYEQYF
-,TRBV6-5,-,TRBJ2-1,TGTGCCAGCAGTTACTCAACAGGGATAACCTACAATGAGCAGTTCTTC,CASSYSTGITYNEQFF
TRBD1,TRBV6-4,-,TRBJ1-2,TGTGCCAGCAGGCCCGGACAGGGGGACGTCTATGGCTACACCTTC,CASRPGQGDVYGYTF
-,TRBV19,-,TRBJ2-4,TGTGCCAGTAGGGCTGCCGTCCAGGGAAACATTCAGTACTTC,CASRAAVQGNIQYF
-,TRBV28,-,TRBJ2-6,TGTGCCAGCAGTTTAACAGACTCTGGGGCCAACGTCCTGACTTTC,CASSLTDSGANVLTF